What follows are 9 T cell receptor beta chains derived from one specimen sequenced in a study of blood T cell repertoires in COVID-19. Only in-frame clones appear in the TCRdb table, and some are missing; sequencing was by immunoSEQ multiplex PCR. Of about 150,000 clones detected, around nine tenths appear once; the ten largest clones hold less than 8%. The sequenced sample consisted of PBMCs or T cells enriched from blood (not recorded which). These receptors came from a woman aged 45-65 years who had recovered from COVID-19.

This CDR3 reads CASSLAFRVVGQGGNTIYF. CDR3 nucleotides: TGTGCCAGCAGCTTAGCATTTAGAGTGGTGGGACAGGGAGGAAACACCATATATTTT. V is TRBV7-2 and J is TRBJ1-3; 9 nucleotides agree with TRBD1. Trimming cost V 0 bases and J 4 bases; bases outside gene matches: 13. The CDR3 has 19 amino acids. Looked up from germline, CDR1 is SGHTA and CDR2 is FQGNSA.

The chain combines TRBV4-2 with TRBJ1-1, with TRBD1 as a possible D gene (5 bases). CDR3 length: 15 amino acids. With 1 base removed from V and 0 bases from J, the gap between germline ends came to 9 bases. CDR1 is LGHNA and CDR2 is YNFKEQ in the germline V gene. Written as DNA, the CDR3 is TGTGCCAGCAGCCAAGGGGGACTGCTGAACACTGAAGCTTTCTTT. It yields the protein CASSQGGLLNTEAFF.

This sequence joins TRBV19 and TRBJ1-3, with 7 bases fitting TRBD1. Germline V gene lookup returns CDR1 LNHDA and CDR2 SQIVND (reference sequence). The V segment lost 6 bases and the J segment 2 bases; nucleotides outside the gene matches: 7. The CDR3 spans 15 residues. In DNA form, the CDR3 reads TGTGCCAGTAGCCAGACAGGGTTCGCTGGAAACACCATATATTTT. As protein: CASSQTGFAGNTIYF.

The chain employs TRBV6-2 or TRBV6-3 and TRBJ2-7, with D hard to call. The V gene's germline CDR1 is MNHEY and CDR2 SVGEGT. The CDR3 has 14 residues. Between the trimmed V and J ends, which lost 0 bases and 2 bases, there was a span of 8 bases. The CDR3 reads CASSYSQAPYEQYF. CDR3 bases: TGTGCCAGCAGTTACTCGCAGGCCCCCTACGAGCAGTACTTC.

J is TRBJ1-2 and V is TRBV19; D unresolved. Germline assignment: CDR1 LNHDA and CDR2 SQIVND (reference sequence). Trimming cost V 3 bases and J 11 bases, with 10 bases left between them. This CDR3 is 11 amino acids long. CDR3 residues: CASSISSIYTF. As DNA, the CDR3 is TGTGCCAGTAGTATTTCGAGTATATACACCTTC.

The chain carries TRBV10-3 and TRBJ2-7, with TRBD2 matching over 11 bases. CDR3 length: 14 residues. The junction had 8 bases not matched to a gene; V was cut back by 10 bases and J by 3 bases. CDR1 and CDR2 (germline): ENHRY, SYGVKD. The CDR3 bases are TGTGCCACCGGGTCACTAGCGGGGGACTACGAGCAGTACTTC. The encoded protein is CATGSLAGDYEQYF.

The rearrangement joins TRBV6-5 to TRBJ2-5; D is undetermined. The CDR3 spans 14 residues. V lost 4 bases, J lost 2 bases, and 11 bases lay in between. Germline CDR1 and CDR2: MNHEY and SVGAGI. The CDR3 loop reads CASSLPGRQETQYF. The DNA for the CDR3 is TGTGCCAGCAGTTTACCGGGTCGACAAGAGACCCAGTACTTC.

This chain connects TRBV13 to TRBJ2-3; 11 nucleotides align to TRBD1. The CDR3 is made up of 16 amino acids. The V and J ends lost 5 bases and 4 bases, in that order; junction bases with no gene match: 8. The germline gives CDR1 PRHDT, CDR2 FYEKMQ (reference sequence). The CDR3 loop is CASSRSGTGGSDTQYF. For the CDR3, the DNA is TGTGCCAGCAGCCGATCCGGGACAGGGGGATCAGATACGCAGTATTTT.

The J gene is TRBJ2-7, the V gene TRBV6-4; 9 bases are a match to TRBD1. Germline CDR1 is MRHNA and CDR2 is SNTAGT. V shed 4 bases, J shed 2 bases, and the junction held 9 bases outside the gene matches. This CDR3 spans 16 amino acids. This chain's CDR3 is CASSVDGTGNTYEQYF. DNA for the CDR3: TGTGCCAGCAGTGTCGACGGGACAGGGAACACCTACGAGCAGTACTTC.